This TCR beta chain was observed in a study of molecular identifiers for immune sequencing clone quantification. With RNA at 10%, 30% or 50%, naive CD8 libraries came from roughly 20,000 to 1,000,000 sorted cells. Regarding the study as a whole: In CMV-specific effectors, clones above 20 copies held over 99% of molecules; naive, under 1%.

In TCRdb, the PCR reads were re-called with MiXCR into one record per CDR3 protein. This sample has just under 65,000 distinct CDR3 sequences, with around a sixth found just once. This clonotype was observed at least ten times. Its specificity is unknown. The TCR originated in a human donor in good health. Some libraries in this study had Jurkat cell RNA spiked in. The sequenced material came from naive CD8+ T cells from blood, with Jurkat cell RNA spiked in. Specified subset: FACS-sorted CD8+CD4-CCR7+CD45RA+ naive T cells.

Written as DNA, the CDR3 is TGCAGTGCTAGAGATTGGGGGGAGTCGGGAAACACCATATATTTT. Its translation is CSARDWGESGNTIYF. The chain has TRBV20-1 and TRBJ1-3; a weak D match, TRBD1 (5 bases). CDR3 length equals 15 residues. Germline V gene sequence: CDR1 DFQATT, CDR2 SNEGSKA (reference sequence). Deletions cut 0 bases from V and 4 bases from J, with 13 bases between.